This T cell receptor beta chain emerged from a study of blood T cell repertoires in COVID-19. At the level of the study: Spain, Italy and the United States supplied samples that represented acute and convalescent COVID-19. Sources were T cells, B-cell-depleted T cells, or PBMCs; the material itself was cDNA or gDNA.

TCRdb keeps only in-frame clones here, not all; method: immunoSEQ multiplex PCR. The table has some 150,000 clones, about 89% seen once. The CDR3 is 14 residues long. Germline loops: CDR1 SGHRS, CDR2 YFSETQ. Losses at the gene ends were 7 bases for V and 4 bases for J; bases not matched to a gene: 3. The source is a man aged 55 to 69 with active or convalescent COVID-19. The sequenced sample consisted of peripheral blood. The gene calls are TRBV5-1 and TRBJ2-6; TRBD1 agrees at 9 bases. Here the CDR3 DNA reads TGCGCCAGCGGACAGGGGAACGGGGCCAACGTCCTGACTTTC. This codes for CASGQGNGANVLTF.